The 10 T cell receptor beta chains below were found in one sample sequenced in a study of shared clonotypes between healthy human individuals (dated by TCRdb to 2020 to 2021). Library generation was performed with the immunoSEQ multiplex PCR assay. TCRdb stores this immuneACCESS table with in-frame sequences only. Part of the clones is absent; in the studies checked, under half of the shortfall reflects unresolved V genes, and no reason is known for the rest. The sample records about 2.4 million clones, over 85% of which are singletons. In total, the top ten clones hold roughly 0.13% of the sample. The sequencing sample was made of naive CD4+ T cells sorted from blood. The sample's cell subset or site label is to be understood as: CD45RA+ positively selected. These receptors were obtained from a man between 18 and 29 years old in good health.

This chain connects TRBV5-1 to TRBJ2-3; no firm D call. CDR1 and CDR2 (germline): SGHRS, YFSETQ. The CDR3 is made up of 15 amino acids. V lost 0 bases and J 0 bases, leaving 8 bases between the germline ends. CDR3 DNA sequence: TGCGCCAGCAGCTTGGATATCCTTAGCACAGATACGCAGTATTTT. Its protein is CASSLDILSTDTQYF.

The V and J genes are TRBV18 and TRBJ2-7; D might be TRBD1 or TRBD2, each matching 5 bases. Between the trimmed V and J ends, which lost 2 bases and 8 bases, there was a span of 16 bases. Germline V gene sequence: CDR1 KGHSH, CDR2 LQKENI. CDR3 length: 14 residues. CDR3 sequence reads: CASSPDPGTNKQYF. CDR3 DNA sequence: TGTGCCAGCTCACCAGATCCAGGGACGAATAAGCAGTACTTC.

The chain joins TRBV5-1 to TRBJ1-2, with 10 nucleotides matching TRBD1. The CDR3 sequence is 15 residues long. V lost 5 bases and J lost 3; bases outside the gene matches: 7. The germline gives CDR1 SGHRS, CDR2 YFSETQ. For the CDR3, the DNA is TGCGCCAGCAGGTCGAGGGACAGGGGATACTATGGCTACACCTTC. It translates to CASRSRDRGYYGYTF. Together with reference TRBV5-1 and TRBJ1-2, the CDR3 gives the full variable domain: KAGVTQTPRYLIKTRGQQVTLSCSPISGHRSVSWYQQTPGQGLQFLFEYFSETQRNKGNFPGRFSGRQFSNSRSEMNVSTLELGDSALYLCASRSRDRGYYGYTFGSGTRLTVV.

The chain uses TRBV4-1 and TRBJ2-7; 8 bases agree with TRBD1. The CDR3 is made up of 15 amino acids. Germline V gene sequence: CDR1 MGHRA, CDR2 YSYEKL. V was clipped by 4 bases and J by 2 bases; unmatched bases: 7. CDR3 in DNA: TGCGCCAGCAGCCCCCCGGGACAGGTTACCTACGAGCAGTACTTC. Protein product: CASSPPGQVTYEQYF.

V is TRBV27 and J is TRBJ2-1; 7 bases fit TRBD2. The CDR3 covers 19 residues. Germline CDR1 and CDR2: MNHEY and SMNVEV (reference sequence). Trimming at V came to 3 bases and at J to 1 base, leaving 15 bases not matched to a gene. For the CDR3, the DNA is TGTGCCAGCAGTTTTCAGGGATCGGGACTAATCGGGTCCTACAATGAGCAGTTCTTC. Protein: CASSFQGSGLIGSYNEQFF.

The chain couples TRBV13 to TRBJ1-3; TRBD1 is a possible D gene (6 bases). The CDR3 runs 16 residues. The V gene's germline CDR1 is PRHDT and CDR2 FYEKMQ (reference sequence). Trimming took 5 bases from V and 3 from J, leaving 17 bases between them. As DNA, the CDR3 is TGTGCCAGCAGCACTACAGCAGGGGCGAGTGGAAACACCATATATTTT. Residues: CASSTTAGASGNTIYF.

This clone has just one count. The rearrangement uses TRBV13 and TRBJ2-7; 9 bases line up with TRBD1. V shed 3 bases and J 3 bases; nucleotides not matched to a gene: 9. Looked up from germline, CDR1 is PRHDT and CDR2 is FYEKMQ (reference sequence). CDR3 length: 16 amino acids. The CDR3 bases are TGTGCCAGCAGCTTCCGTTCCGGGACAGGGAGCTACGAGCAGTACTTC. Protein sequence: CASSFRSGTGSYEQYF.

A note on this clone: The same CDR3 arises from other DNA sequences in this sample as well. The gene calls are TRBV25-1 and TRBJ2-1; D might be TRBD2 (6 bases). The CDR3 is 15 residues long. Germline V lookup: CDR1 MGHDK, CDR2 SYGVNS. Trimming pared 1 base from V and 2 bases from J, leaving 9 bases between. The CDR3 coding sequence is TGTGCCAGCAGTGAATCGCGACTAGCCTACAATGAGCAGTTCTTC. Its protein is CASSESRLAYNEQFF.

The V call is TRBV5-4, the J call TRBJ1-6, with TRBD1 as a possible D gene (5 bases). This CDR3 region has 15 residues. From germline, CDR1 is SGHNT and CDR2 YYREEE (reference sequence). Trimming took 5 bases from V and 10 from J, leaving 19 bases between them. DNA for the CDR3: TGTGCCAGCAGTCCCGGGGTAGACCCAGGGTCACCCCTCCACTTT. Encoded protein: CASSPGVDPGSPLHF.

The chain combines TRBV6-6 with TRBJ2-7; TRBD1 matches at 7 bases. Germline CDR1 and CDR2: MNHNY and SVGAGI (reference sequence). The junction had 12 bases not matched to a gene; V was cut back by 10 bases and J by 0 bases. There are 15 residues in the CDR3. The CDR3 DNA follows: TGTGCCACCTCGGAATTACAGGGGATCTCCTACGAGCAGTACTTC. Translated: CATSELQGISYEQYF.